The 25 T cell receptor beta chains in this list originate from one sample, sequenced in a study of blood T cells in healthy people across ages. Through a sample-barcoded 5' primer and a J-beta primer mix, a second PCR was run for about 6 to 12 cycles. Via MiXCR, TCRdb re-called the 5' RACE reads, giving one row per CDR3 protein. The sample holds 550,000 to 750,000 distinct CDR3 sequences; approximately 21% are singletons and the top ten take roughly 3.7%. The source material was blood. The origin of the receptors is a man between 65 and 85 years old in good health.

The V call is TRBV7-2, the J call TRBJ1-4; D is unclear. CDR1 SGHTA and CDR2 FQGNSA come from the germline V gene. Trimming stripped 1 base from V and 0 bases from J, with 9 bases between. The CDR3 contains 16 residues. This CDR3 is CASSLDRLATNEKLFF. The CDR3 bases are TGTGCCAGCAGCTTAGATCGTCTGGCAACTAATGAAAAACTGTTTTTT.

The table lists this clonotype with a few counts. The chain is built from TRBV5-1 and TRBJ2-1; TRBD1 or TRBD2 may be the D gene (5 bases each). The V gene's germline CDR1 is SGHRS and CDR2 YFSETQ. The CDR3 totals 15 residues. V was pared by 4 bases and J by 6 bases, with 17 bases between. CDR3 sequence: CASSPQVLEGNEQFF. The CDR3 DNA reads TGCGCCAGCAGCCCACAGGTACTAGAGGGCAATGAGCAGTTCTTC. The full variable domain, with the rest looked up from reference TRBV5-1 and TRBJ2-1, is KAGVTQTPRYLIKTRGQQVTLSCSPISGHRSVSWYQQTPGQGLQFLFEYFSETQRNKGNFPGRFSGRQFSNSRSEMNVSTLELGDSALYLCASSPQVLEGNEQFFGPGTRLTVL.

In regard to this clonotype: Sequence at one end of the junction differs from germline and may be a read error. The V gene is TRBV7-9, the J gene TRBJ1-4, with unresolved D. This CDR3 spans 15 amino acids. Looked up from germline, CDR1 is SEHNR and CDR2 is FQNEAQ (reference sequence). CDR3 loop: CASSLRGLSGGKLVF. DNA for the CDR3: TGTGCCAGCAGCCTCCGCGGGCTTTCAGGTGGAAAACTGGTTTTT.

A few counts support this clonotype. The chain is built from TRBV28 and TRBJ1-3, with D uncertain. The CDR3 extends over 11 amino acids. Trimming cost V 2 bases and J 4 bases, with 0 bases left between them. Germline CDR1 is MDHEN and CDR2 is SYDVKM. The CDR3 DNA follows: TGTGCCAGCAGTTTAGGAAACACCATATATTTT. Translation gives CASSLGNTIYF.

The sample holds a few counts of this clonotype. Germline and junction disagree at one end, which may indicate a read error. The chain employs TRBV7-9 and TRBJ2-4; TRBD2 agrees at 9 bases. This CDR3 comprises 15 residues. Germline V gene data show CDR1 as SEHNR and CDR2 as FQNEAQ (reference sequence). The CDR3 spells CVSSLSQRGENIQYF. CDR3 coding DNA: TGTGTCAGCAGCCTATCCCAGCGGGGGGAAAACATTCAGTACTTC.

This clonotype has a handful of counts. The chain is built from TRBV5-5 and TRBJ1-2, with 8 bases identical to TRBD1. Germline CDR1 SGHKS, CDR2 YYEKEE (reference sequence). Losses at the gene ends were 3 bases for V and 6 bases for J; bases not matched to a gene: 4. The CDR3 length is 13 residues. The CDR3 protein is CASSWGQANGYTF. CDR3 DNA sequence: TGTGCCAGCAGCTGGGGACAGGCCAATGGCTACACCTTC.

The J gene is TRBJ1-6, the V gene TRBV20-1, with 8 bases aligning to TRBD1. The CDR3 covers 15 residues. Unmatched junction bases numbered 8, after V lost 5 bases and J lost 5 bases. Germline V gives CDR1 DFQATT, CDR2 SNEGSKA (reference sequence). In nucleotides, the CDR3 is TGCAGTGCTGGACCGGGACAGGAAGATAATTCACCCCTCCACTTT. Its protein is CSAGPGQEDNSPLHF.

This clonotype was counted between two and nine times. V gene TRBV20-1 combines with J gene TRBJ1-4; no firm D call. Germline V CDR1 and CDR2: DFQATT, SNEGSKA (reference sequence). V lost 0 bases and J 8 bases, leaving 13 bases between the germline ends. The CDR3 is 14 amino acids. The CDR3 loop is CSARDGQTTEKLFF. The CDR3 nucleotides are TGCAGTGCTAGAGACGGGCAAACCACCGAAAAACTGTTTTTT.

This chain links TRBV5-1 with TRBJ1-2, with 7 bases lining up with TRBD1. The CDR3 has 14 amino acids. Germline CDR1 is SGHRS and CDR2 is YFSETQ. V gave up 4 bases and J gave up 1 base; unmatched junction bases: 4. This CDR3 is CASSPTGINYGYTF. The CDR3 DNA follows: TGCGCCAGCAGCCCGACAGGGATTAACTATGGCTACACCTTC. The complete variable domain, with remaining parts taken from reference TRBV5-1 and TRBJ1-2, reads KAGVTQTPRYLIKTRGQQVTLSCSPISGHRSVSWYQQTPGQGLQFLFEYFSETQRNKGNFPGRFSGRQFSNSRSEMNVSTLELGDSALYLCASSPTGINYGYTFGSGTRLTVV.

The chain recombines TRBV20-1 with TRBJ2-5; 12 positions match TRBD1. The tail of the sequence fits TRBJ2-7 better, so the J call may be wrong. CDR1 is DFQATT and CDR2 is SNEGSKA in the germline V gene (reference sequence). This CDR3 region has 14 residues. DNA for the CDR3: TGCAGTGCCGGGACGGGACAGGGGGCGTACGAGCAGTACTTC. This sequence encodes CSAGTGQGAYEQYF.

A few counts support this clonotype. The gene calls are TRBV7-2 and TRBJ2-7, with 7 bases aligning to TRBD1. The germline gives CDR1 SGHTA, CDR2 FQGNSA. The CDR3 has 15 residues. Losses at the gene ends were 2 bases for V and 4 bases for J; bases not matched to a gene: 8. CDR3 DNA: TGTGCCAGCAGCTTATATCTTACAGGGGAGTACGAGCAGTACTTC. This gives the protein CASSLYLTGEYEQYF. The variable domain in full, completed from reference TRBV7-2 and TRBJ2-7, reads GAGVSQSPSNKVTEKGKDVELRCDPISGHTALYWYRQSLGQGLEFLIYFQGNSAPDKSGLPSDRFSAERTGGSVSTLTIQRTQQEDSAVYLCASSLYLTGEYEQYFGPGTRLTVT.

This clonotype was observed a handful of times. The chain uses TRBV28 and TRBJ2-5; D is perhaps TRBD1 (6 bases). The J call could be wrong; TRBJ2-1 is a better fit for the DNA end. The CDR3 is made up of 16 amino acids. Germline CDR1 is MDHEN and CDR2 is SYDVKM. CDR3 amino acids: CASTPRGRGSSNEQFF. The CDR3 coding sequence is TGTGCCAGCACCCCAAGGGGCAGGGGTAGTTCCAATGAGCAGTTCTTC.

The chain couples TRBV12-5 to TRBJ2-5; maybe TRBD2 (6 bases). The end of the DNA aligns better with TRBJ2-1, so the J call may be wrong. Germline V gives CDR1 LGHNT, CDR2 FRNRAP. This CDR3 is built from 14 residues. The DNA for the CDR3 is TGTGCTAGTGGTTTGGTAACGGGGAGGAATGAGCAGTTCTTC. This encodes CASGLVTGRNEQFF.

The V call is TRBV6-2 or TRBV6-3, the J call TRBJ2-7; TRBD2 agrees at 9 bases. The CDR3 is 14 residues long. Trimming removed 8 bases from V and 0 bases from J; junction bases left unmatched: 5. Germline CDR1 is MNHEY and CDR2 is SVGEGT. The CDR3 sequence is CASLYSGSSYEQYF. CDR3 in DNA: TGTGCCAGCCTTTATAGCGGGAGCTCCTACGAGCAGTACTTC.

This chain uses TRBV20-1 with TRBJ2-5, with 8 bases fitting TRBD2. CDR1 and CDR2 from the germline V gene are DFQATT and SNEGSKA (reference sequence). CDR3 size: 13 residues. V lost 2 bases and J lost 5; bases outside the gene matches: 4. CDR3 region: CSARWREAETQYF. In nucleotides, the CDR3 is TGCAGTGCTAGATGGCGGGAGGCGGAGACCCAGTACTTC.

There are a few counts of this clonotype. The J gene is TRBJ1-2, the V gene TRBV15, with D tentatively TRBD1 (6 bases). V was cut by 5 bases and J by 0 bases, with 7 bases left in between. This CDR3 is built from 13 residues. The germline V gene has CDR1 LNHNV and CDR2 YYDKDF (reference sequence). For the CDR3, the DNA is TGTGCCACCAGCCCAGGGGCTAACTATGGCTACACCTTC. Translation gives CATSPGANYGYTF.

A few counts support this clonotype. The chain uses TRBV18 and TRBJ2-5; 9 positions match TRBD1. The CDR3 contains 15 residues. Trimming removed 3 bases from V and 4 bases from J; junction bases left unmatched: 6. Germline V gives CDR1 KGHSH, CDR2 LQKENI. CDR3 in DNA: TGTGCCAGCTCACCGTGGACAGGGGAGGGAGAGACCCAGTACTTC. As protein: CASSPWTGEGETQYF.

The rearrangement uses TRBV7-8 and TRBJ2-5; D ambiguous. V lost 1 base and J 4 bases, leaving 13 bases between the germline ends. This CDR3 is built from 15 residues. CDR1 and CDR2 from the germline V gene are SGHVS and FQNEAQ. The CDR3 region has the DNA TGTGCCAGCAGCTTAGTTGGCAGCGTAGGAGAGACCCAGTACTTC. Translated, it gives CASSLVGSVGETQYF. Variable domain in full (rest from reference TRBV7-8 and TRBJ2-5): GAGVSQSPRYKVAKRGQDVALRCDPISGHVSLFWYQQALGQGPEFLTYFQNEAQLDKSGLPSDRFFAERPEGSVSTLKIQRTQQEDSAVYLCASSLVGSVGETQYFGPGTRLLVL.

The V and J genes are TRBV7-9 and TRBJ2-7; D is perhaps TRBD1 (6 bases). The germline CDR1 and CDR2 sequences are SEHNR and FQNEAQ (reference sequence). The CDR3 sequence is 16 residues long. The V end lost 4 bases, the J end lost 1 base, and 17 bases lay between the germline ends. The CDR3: CASSSPLRTASYEQYF. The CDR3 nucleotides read TGTGCCAGCAGCTCCCCCCTCCGGACAGCTTCCTACGAGCAGTACTTC.

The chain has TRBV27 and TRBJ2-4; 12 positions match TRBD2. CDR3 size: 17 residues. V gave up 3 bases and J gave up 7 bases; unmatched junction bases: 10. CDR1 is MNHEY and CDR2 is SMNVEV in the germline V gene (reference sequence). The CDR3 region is CASSLELAGGYENIQYF. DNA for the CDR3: TGTGCCAGCAGTTTGGAACTAGCGGGAGGATATGAGAACATTCAGTACTTC.

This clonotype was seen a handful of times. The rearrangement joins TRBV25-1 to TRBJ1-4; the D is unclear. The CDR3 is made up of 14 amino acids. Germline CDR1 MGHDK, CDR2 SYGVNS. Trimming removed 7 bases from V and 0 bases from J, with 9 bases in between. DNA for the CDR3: TGTGCCAGCACTTCACCTGCAACTAATGAAAAACTGTTTTTT. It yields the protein CASTSPATNEKLFF.

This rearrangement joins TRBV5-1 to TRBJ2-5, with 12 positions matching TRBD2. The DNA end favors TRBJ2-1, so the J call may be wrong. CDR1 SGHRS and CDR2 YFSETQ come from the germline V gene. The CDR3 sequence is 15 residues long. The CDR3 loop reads CASSPLAGGDNEQFF. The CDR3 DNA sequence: TGCGCCAGCAGCCCTCTAGCGGGAGGGGACAATGAGCAGTTCTTC.

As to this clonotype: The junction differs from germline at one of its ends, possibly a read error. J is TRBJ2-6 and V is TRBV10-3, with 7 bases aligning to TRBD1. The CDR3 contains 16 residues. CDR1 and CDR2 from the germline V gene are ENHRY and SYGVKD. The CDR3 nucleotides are TGTGCCATCAGTGAGTCGACAGGGCCCGGGGCAAACGTCCTGACTTTC. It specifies CAISESTGPGANVLTF.

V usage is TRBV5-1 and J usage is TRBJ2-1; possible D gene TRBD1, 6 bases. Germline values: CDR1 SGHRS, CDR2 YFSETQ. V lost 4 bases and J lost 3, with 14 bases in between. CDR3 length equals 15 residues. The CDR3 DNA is TGCGCCAGCAGCGCCCGGGACACACTCTACAATGAGCAGTTCTTC. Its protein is CASSARDTLYNEQFF.

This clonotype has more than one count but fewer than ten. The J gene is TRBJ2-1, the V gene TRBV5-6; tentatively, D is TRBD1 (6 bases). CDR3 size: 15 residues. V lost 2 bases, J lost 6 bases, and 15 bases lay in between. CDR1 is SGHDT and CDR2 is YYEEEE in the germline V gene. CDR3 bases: TGTGCCAGCAGCTTTAGGGGGTTAGCCCTCAATGAGCAGTTCTTC. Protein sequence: CASSFRGLALNEQFF. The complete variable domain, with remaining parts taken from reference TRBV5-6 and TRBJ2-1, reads DAGVTQSPTHLIKTRGQQVTLRCSPKSGHDTVSWYQQALGQGPQFIFQYYEEEERQRGNFPDRFSGHQFPNYSSELNVNALLLGDSALYLCASSFRGLALNEQFFGPGTRLTVL.